These T cell receptor beta chains were read from a single sample in a study of PD-1 blockade in classical Hodgkin lymphoma. Using immunoSEQ multiplex PCR, the repertoire was profiled, and TCRdb retains in-frame clones only, with some absent. The sample carries around 10,000 clones, roughly three quarters recorded once. Here the sequenced sample was peripheral blood mononuclear cells (PBMCs), taken before the second cycle of nivolumab. The receptors shown here come from a human donor with classical Hodgkin lymphoma. Each CDR3 is given with its conserved first and last residue.

j_call: TRBJ2-3
v_call: TRBV7-3
cdr3_aa: CASSTGPHGTSGAFTDTQYF

j_call: TRBJ1-2
v_call: TRBV7-9
cdr3_aa: CASSSYQGSHGYTF

j_call: TRBJ1-2
v_call: TRBV28
cdr3_aa: CASSLCSRGRCGYTF

j_call: TRBJ1-4
v_call: TRBV5-8
cdr3_aa: CASSWTGVSTNEKLFF

j_call: TRBJ2-7
v_call: TRBV6-5
cdr3_aa: CASSSGTRDEQYF

j_call: TRBJ1-4
v_call: TRBV2
cdr3_aa: CASSKGATNEKLFF

j_call: TRBJ1-5
v_call: TRBV21-1
cdr3_aa: CASSSQSSDRDRGNQPQHF

j_call: TRBJ2-2
v_call: TRBV28
cdr3_aa: CASSFASGLGTAGELFF

j_call: TRBJ1-2
v_call: TRBV5-1
cdr3_aa: CASSSVVGYGYTF

j_call: TRBJ2-1
v_call: TRBV18
cdr3_aa: CASSPSGLARNYNEQFF

j_call: TRBJ1-1
v_call: TRBV2
cdr3_aa: CASTGLLGNTEAFF

j_call: -
v_call: TRBV19
cdr3_aa: CASSIVQGAYEQYF

j_call: TRBJ1-5
v_call: TRBV19
cdr3_aa: CASSREGVDQPQHF

j_call: TRBJ2-7
v_call: TRBV10-3
cdr3_aa: CAISEIYEQYF

j_call: TRBJ2-2
v_call: TRBV18
cdr3_aa: CASSPGLYTGELFF

j_call: TRBJ1-2
v_call: TRBV7-2
cdr3_aa: CASSYPGQGRLVYGYTF

j_call: TRBJ2-5
v_call: TRBV5-5
cdr3_aa: CASSSWPAETQYF

j_call: TRBJ2-2
v_call: TRBV6-4
cdr3_aa: CLPATADRGNTGELFF

j_call: TRBJ1-6
v_call: TRBV2
cdr3_aa: CASSEADRVSPLHF

j_call: TRBJ2-7
v_call: TRBV4-2
cdr3_aa: CASSQATDSYEQYF

j_call: TRBJ1-6
v_call: TRBV6-4
cdr3_aa: CASSAQGYNSPLHF

j_call: TRBJ2-3
v_call: TRBV7-9
cdr3_aa: CASSLGTVDTTDTQYF

j_call: TRBJ1-2
v_call: TRBV21-1
cdr3_aa: CASTNGCQSYGYTF

j_call: TRBJ2-7
v_call: TRBV2
cdr3_aa: CASSYTGGEQYF

j_call: TRBJ1-1
v_call: TRBV29-1
cdr3_aa: CSEGGSRGSEAFF

j_call: TRBJ2-1
v_call: TRBV10-3
cdr3_aa: CAISEELTGPGLADNEQFF

j_call: TRBJ2-7
v_call: TRBV27
cdr3_aa: CASSFNQGVPGAEEQYF

j_call: TRBJ2-7
v_call: TRBV6-6
cdr3_aa: CASSYSIRGPYEQYF

j_call: TRBJ1-5
v_call: TRBV18
cdr3_aa: CASSQGSYNQPQHF

j_call: TRBJ1-4
v_call: TRBV28
cdr3_aa: CASSFELVLREKLFF

j_call: TRBJ2-3
v_call: TRBV5-1
cdr3_aa: CASSFGHGDTDTQYF

j_call: TRBJ2-7
v_call: TRBV27
cdr3_aa: CASSWFGAGGEYEQYF

j_call: TRBJ2-7
v_call: TRBV19
cdr3_aa: CASSIGQNYEQYF

j_call: TRBJ2-7
v_call: TRBV19
cdr3_aa: CASSTREWGYEQYF

j_call: TRBJ2-3
v_call: TRBV19
cdr3_aa: CASSLTSGSADTQYF